Each of the 20 T cell receptor beta chains below was sequenced from the same sample in a study of cytomegalovirus exposure and HLA in healthy donors. 60 Vbeta and 13 Jbeta primers were used in PCR. Assay used: immunoSEQ multiplex PCR; TCRdb lists only in-frame clones, some missing. The sample contains about 100,000 clones, 10% of which appear only once. Material for sequencing was PBMCs. The receptor source for this set is a man in his forties or fifties in good health and CMV-seropositive.

This chain links TRBV11-2 with TRBJ2-3; 13 nucleotides match TRBD2. Trimming cost V 4 bases and J 1 base; bases outside gene matches: 8. This CDR3 spans 18 amino acids. Germline-derived CDR1 and CDR2 are SGHAT and FQNNGV. CDR3: CASSSGLAGVFGTDTQYF. CDR3 in DNA: TGTGCCAGCAGCTCCGGACTAGCGGGAGTTTTCGGCACAGATACGCAGTATTTT.

The gene calls are TRBV6-5 and TRBJ2-3; a weak D match, TRBD2 (5 bases). The CDR3 covers 14 residues. Trimming removed 6 bases at V and 2 bases at J, with 12 bases between. Germline V CDR1 and CDR2: MNHEY, SVGAGI. The CDR3 here is CASRNYRDTDTQYF. The CDR3 nucleotides are TGTGCCAGCAGGAACTATCGGGACACAGATACGCAGTATTTT.

This clone occurred a few times. V is TRBV5-4 and J is TRBJ2-7; D not certain. Per germline, CDR1 SGHNT and CDR2 YYREEE (reference sequence). The V gene lost 5 bases and the J gene lost 6 bases, with 15 bases spanning the gap. The CDR3 length is 13 residues. This CDR3 is CASRTENLLEQYF. The DNA of the CDR3 is TGTGCCAGCAGAACTGAAAATTTGCTCGAGCAGTACTTC.

The V and J genes are TRBV7-9 and TRBJ2-5; D perhaps matches TRBD2 (6 bases). CDR3 size: 15 residues. V was trimmed by 1 base and J by 4 bases, leaving 13 bases between them. The germline V gene encodes CDR1 SEHNR and CDR2 FQNEAQ (reference sequence). The CDR3 loop reads CASSLGWGGAETQYF. The CDR3 DNA follows: TGTGCCAGCAGCTTAGGATGGGGAGGTGCAGAGACCCAGTACTTC.

This clone was counted between two and nine times. V is TRBV7-3 and J is TRBJ1-2, with D unclear. CDR3 size: 13 residues. V dropped 5 bases and J dropped 5 bases, with 12 bases sitting between them. Germline CDR1 is SGHTA and CDR2 is FQGTGA. CDR3 protein: CASSPDSNYGYTF. For the CDR3, the DNA is TGTGCCAGCAGCCCCGACTCCAATTATGGCTACACCTTC.

The CDR3 DNA is TGTGCCAGTAGTAAACCACAGGGGGCACCTTCTAACTATGGCTACACCTTC. Residues: CASSKPQGAPSNYGYTF. This chain uses TRBV19 with TRBJ1-2, with 9 positions matching TRBD1. The CDR3 spans 17 residues. Germline CDR1 LNHDA, CDR2 SQIVND (reference sequence). The junction had 9 bases not matched to a gene; V was cut back by 4 bases and J by 0 bases. Full variable domain (missing parts from reference TRBV19 and TRBJ1-2): DGGITQSPKYLFRKEGQNVTLSCEQNLNHDAMYWYRQDPGQGLRLIYYSQIVNDFQKGDIAEGYSVSREKKESFPLTVTSAQKNPTAFYLCASSKPQGAPSNYGYTFGSGTRLTVV.

A few counts support this clone. The chain carries TRBV15 and TRBJ2-1; D is unclear. Trimming cost V 1 base and J 5 bases, with 9 bases left between them. From germline, CDR1 is LNHNV and CDR2 YYDKDF (reference sequence). The CDR3 is 14 residues long. The CDR3 sequence: CATSRVSGDNEQFF. The CDR3 nucleotides are TGTGCCACCAGCAGAGTCTCGGGTGACAATGAGCAGTTCTTC.

This chain connects TRBV7-2 to TRBJ1-5; D gene unclear. Germline V gene lookup returns CDR1 SGHTA and CDR2 FQGNSA. There are 15 residues in the CDR3. The V and J ends lost 4 bases and 2 bases respectively, with 12 bases between them. The CDR3 DNA reads TGTGCCAGCAGCTGGCGTATAGAGGGCAATCAGCCCCAGCATTTT. Protein product: CASSWRIEGNQPQHF. Full variable domain (missing parts from reference TRBV7-2 and TRBJ1-5): GAGVSQSPSNKVTEKGKDVELRCDPISGHTALYWYRQSLGQGLEFLIYFQGNSAPDKSGLPSDRFSAERTGGSVSTLTIQRTQQEDSAVYLCASSWRIEGNQPQHFGDGTRLSIL.

V is TRBV7-9 and J is TRBJ2-1, with 8 bases identical to TRBD2. J was trimmed by 0 bases and V by 4 bases; bases with no gene match: 14. The germline CDR1 and CDR2 sequences are SEHNR and FQNEAQ (reference sequence). The CDR3 runs to 19 residues. CDR3 DNA: TGTGCCAGCAGCTCGCCTTCCAGCGGGAGTAGCAGCTCCTACAATGAGCAGTTCTTC. Translating it yields CASSSPSSGSSSSYNEQFF.

There are a few counts of this clone. This chain joins TRBV13 and TRBJ1-2; the D is unclear. Trimming shortened V by 1 base and J by 2 bases, and 8 bases separated the two germline ends. CDR1 is PRHDT, CDR2 FYEKMQ, per germline (reference sequence). The CDR3 loop spans 14 amino acids. CDR3: CASSLDALNYGYTF. The CDR3 nucleotides are TGTGCCAGCAGCTTAGATGCGCTCAACTATGGCTACACCTTC.

This clone was counted between two and nine times. The J gene is TRBJ1-3, the V gene TRBV10-3; D possibly corresponds to TRBD1 (6 bases). The CDR3 extends over 13 amino acids. V was pared by 4 bases and J by 7 bases, with 11 bases between. Germline V gene sequence: CDR1 ENHRY, CDR2 SYGVKD. The DNA for the CDR3 is TGTGCCATCAGTGTTAGCAGGGGCAACACCATATATTTT. Residues: CAISVSRGNTIYF.

This clone showed up just a few times. The chain recombines TRBV6-4 with TRBJ2-2, with TRBD1 matching 8 bases. CDR3 size: 14 residues. Germline CDR1 is MRHNA and CDR2 is SNTAGT. Unmatched junction bases numbered 6, after V lost 6 bases and J lost 6 bases. The CDR3 DNA is TGTGCCAGCAGCCGACAGGGGCTGGCCGGGGAGCTGTTTTTT. It translates to CASSRQGLAGELFF.

This sequence joins TRBV7-6 and TRBJ2-2; no firm D call. The CDR3 runs to 16 residues. Germline CDR1 SGHVS, CDR2 FNYEAQ. Trimming took off 4 bases at V and 0 bases at J, with 12 bases between the two ends. The CDR3 DNA is TGTGCCAGCAGCTCCCAAATCGGGTCGAACACCGGGGAGCTGTTTTTT. The encoded protein is CASSSQIGSNTGELFF. The full variable domain, its missing parts supplied by reference TRBV7-6 and TRBJ2-2, is GAGVSQSPRYKVTKRGQDVALRCDPISGHVSLYWYRQALGQGPEFLTYFNYEAQQDKSGLPNDRFSAERPEGSISTLTIQRTEQRDSAMYRCASSSQIGSNTGELFFGEGSRLTVL.

The rearrangement uses TRBV5-1 and TRBJ1-3, with D unclear. TRBJ2-2 matches the DNA end more closely, so the J call is doubtful. From germline, CDR1 is SGHRS and CDR2 YFSETQ. CDR3 size: 17 residues. The CDR3 loop is CASSLAGSRLNTGELFF. In nucleotides, the CDR3 is TGCGCCAGCAGCTTGGCCGGTAGTCGGCTGAACACCGGGGAGCTGTTTTTT.

The V call is TRBV14, the J call TRBJ2-2; no definite D call. This CDR3 has 13 residues. V was trimmed by 4 bases and J by 2 bases, leaving 5 bases between them. Germline V gives CDR1 SGHDN, CDR2 FVKESK. Here the CDR3 reads CASSPVNTGELFF. CDR3 nucleotide sequence: TGTGCCAGCAGCCCCGTTAACACCGGGGAGCTGTTTTTT. Filled out from reference TRBV14 and TRBJ2-2, the complete variable domain reads EAGVTQFPSHSVIEKGQTVTLRCDPISGHDNLYWYRRVMGKEIKFLLHFVKESKQDESGMPNNRFLAERTGGTYSTLKVQPAELEDSGVYFCASSPVNTGELFFGEGSRLTVL.

V and J are TRBV18 and TRBJ2-7, with TRBD2 matching 7 bases. The V and J ends lost 0 bases and 1 base, in that order; junction bases with no gene match: 3. Germline CDR1 and CDR2: KGHSH and LQKENI. The CDR3 has 15 residues. CDR3 in DNA: TGTGCCAGCTCACCACCAGGAGCGGGGTCCTACGAGCAGTACTTC. This encodes CASSPPGAGSYEQYF. Variable domain in full (rest from reference TRBV18 and TRBJ2-7): NAGVMQNPRHLVRRRGQEARLRCSPMKGHSHVYWYRQLPEEGLKFMVYLQKENIIDESGMPKERFSAEFPKEGPSILRIQQVVRGDSAAYFCASSPPGAGSYEQYFGPGTRLTVT.

The chain recombines TRBV9 with TRBJ1-3; perhaps TRBD1 as D (5 bases). CDR3 size: 14 residues. Trimming took 3 bases from V and 4 from J, leaving 11 bases between them. Germline assignment: CDR1 SGDLS and CDR2 YYNGEE. CDR3 nucleotides: TGTGCCAGCAGCGCTAGGGACTCCGGAAACACCATATATTTT. Its translation: CASSARDSGNTIYF.

This sequence joins TRBV27 and TRBJ1-2; TRBD1 might be the D (6 bases). This CDR3 spans 14 amino acids. Germline values: CDR1 MNHEY, CDR2 SMNVEV (reference sequence). V lost 0 bases and J 3 bases, leaving 8 bases between the germline ends. DNA for the CDR3: TGTGCCAGCAGTTTATCGGCAGGGGACTATGGCTACACCTTC. This sequence encodes CASSLSAGDYGYTF.

This clone was seen more than once but under ten times. The V call is TRBV28, the J call TRBJ2-2, with 7 positions matching TRBD2. Germline assignment: CDR1 MDHEN and CDR2 SYDVKM. Trimming removed 6 bases from V and 2 bases from J; junction bases left unmatched: 6. The CDR3 spans 15 residues. The DNA for the CDR3 is TGTGCCAGCAGGCCCCCTAGCGGTAACACCGGGGAGCTGTTTTTT. It is translated as CASRPPSGNTGELFF.

This clone occurred a few times. The chain recombines TRBV7-6 with TRBJ1-2, with a weak D call TRBD1 (6 bases). The CDR3 loop spans 13 amino acids. Trimming cost V 5 bases and J 7 bases, with 14 bases left between them. CDR1 is SGHVS and CDR2 is FNYEAQ in the germline V gene. The CDR3 loop is CASSLGGALGYTF. The CDR3 DNA follows: TGTGCCAGCAGCCTGGGGGGGGCGCTTGGCTACACCTTC.